These 11 T cell receptor beta chains were sequenced from one sample in a study of beta chain features in type 1 diabetes. Expressed TCRB transcripts were sequenced because the isolated RNA had all been reverse transcribed beforehand. Clones were sequenced by immunoSEQ multiplex PCR, and TCRdb holds only the in-frame ones, with some missing. The profile shows just over 600,000 clones, about 14% of them singletons. The sequenced sample was naive CD4+ T cells from blood. These receptors were taken from a man aged 18 to 29 in good health.

This clone was seen only a few times. The rearrangement joins TRBV20-1 to TRBJ1-1; TRBD1 is a possible D gene (5 bases). Between the trimmed V and J ends, which lost 7 bases and 5 bases, there was a span of 11 bases. In germline, CDR1 is DFQATT, CDR2 SNEGSKA (reference sequence). The CDR3 loop spans 11 amino acids. DNA for the CDR3: TGCAGTGTGCAGGGAAATACTGAAGCTTTCTTT. Protein: CSVQGNTEAFF.

This clone was observed a handful of times. V usage is TRBV5-6 and J usage is TRBJ1-1, with TRBD1 as a possible D gene (5 bases). Germline V lookup: CDR1 SGHDT, CDR2 YYEEEE. The V end lost 5 bases, the J end lost 0 bases, and 14 bases lay between the germline ends. The CDR3 contains 15 residues. The CDR3 nucleotides are TGTGCCAGCAGGGGGACGGCACCTATGAACACTGAAGCTTTCTTT. This codes for CASRGTAPMNTEAFF.

This clone was seen only a few times. The chain joins TRBV7-9 to TRBJ2-1; 13 bases map to TRBD2. The CDR3 is 17 amino acids. Trimming removed 5 bases from V and 4 bases from J; junction bases left unmatched: 8. Germline values: CDR1 SEHNR, CDR2 FQNEAQ (reference sequence). The CDR3 here is CASSDRLAGGLYNEQFF. DNA for the CDR3: TGTGCCAGCAGCGATAGACTAGCGGGGGGCCTTTACAATGAGCAGTTCTTC.

This clone has just a few counts. The chain uses TRBV4-3 and TRBJ1-4; 10 bases align to TRBD1. The CDR3 has 14 residues. Germline lookup yields CDR1 LGHNA and CDR2 YSLEER. V was pared by 8 bases and J by 5 bases, with 5 bases of the junction left unmatched. The CDR3 region is CASGDRGRNEKLFF. The CDR3 DNA reads as TGCGCCAGCGGAGACAGGGGGCGCAATGAAAAACTGTTTTTT.

The J gene is TRBJ2-7, the V gene TRBV9; D may be TRBD2 (6 bases). Trimming took 0 bases from V and 2 from J, leaving 12 bases between them. Germline V gene lookup returns CDR1 SGDLS and CDR2 YYNGEE. CDR3 size: 15 residues. CDR3 DNA: TGTGCCAGCAGCGTAGACCCAGGGAGGACCTACGAGCAGTACTTC. This codes for CASSVDPGRTYEQYF.

The chain combines TRBV29-1 with TRBJ1-5, with TRBD1 matching 9 bases. This CDR3 is built from 14 residues. From germline, CDR1 is SQVTM and CDR2 ANQGSEA. Trimming at V came to 6 bases and at J to 4 bases, leaving 7 bases not matched to a gene. DNA for the CDR3: TGCAGCGTGGGGGGGACAGGGAGGAATCAGCCCCAGCATTTT. As protein: CSVGGTGRNQPQHF.

The chain carries TRBV6-5 and TRBJ1-2; 7 nucleotides align to TRBD1. This CDR3 is 15 amino acids long. Germline V gene data show CDR1 as MNHEY and CDR2 as SVGAGI. V was clipped by 2 bases and J by 7 bases; unmatched bases: 10. Here the CDR3 DNA reads TGTGCCAGCAGTTACCAAGCCCACAGGGGAGGTGGCTACACCTTC. Its protein product is CASSYQAHRGGGYTF.

V and J are TRBV18 and TRBJ1-6, with 9 bases lining up with TRBD1. Trimming removed 3 bases from V and 11 bases from J; junction bases left unmatched: 2. The germline V gene encodes CDR1 KGHSH and CDR2 LQKENI. There are 13 residues in the CDR3. CDR3 nucleotides: TGTGCCAGCTCACCGGGACAGGGACCACCCCTCCACTTT. It specifies CASSPGQGPPLHF.

This clone was seen only a few times. The genes are TRBV5-1 and TRBJ2-1; 9 bases are a match to TRBD2. V lost 0 bases and J lost 5; bases outside the gene matches: 9. Germline-derived CDR1 and CDR2 are SGHRS and YFSETQ. The CDR3 is 17 amino acids. DNA of the CDR3: TGCGCCAGCAGCTTGGATCCCGTGCTAGCGGGAAACAATGAGCAGTTCTTC. Translation gives CASSLDPVLAGNNEQFF.

This clone was observed once. The chain links TRBV10-3 to TRBJ2-7; 10 bases map to TRBD1. From germline, CDR1 is ENHRY and CDR2 SYGVKD. The CDR3 contains 15 residues. J gave up 6 bases and V 10 bases, and 15 bases lay outside the gene matches. This CDR3 is CASTPTPGQGIEQYF. The DNA for the CDR3 is TGTGCCAGCACCCCTACCCCGGGACAGGGGATCGAGCAGTACTTC.

For this clone: At one end, the junction sequence differs from germline, possibly due to a read error. The chain uses TRBV2 and TRBJ2-1; possibly TRBD2 for D (5 bases). From germline, CDR1 is SNHLY and CDR2 FYNNEI. CDR3 length: 15 residues. The CDR3 sequence: CASSKAVPLYNEQFF. DNA for the CDR3: TGTGCCAGCAGTAAAGCGGTTCCTCTCTACAATGAGCAGTTCTTC. Combining the CDR3 with reference TRBV2 and TRBJ2-1 gives the whole variable domain EPEVTQTPSHQVTQMGQEVILRCVPISNHLYFYWYRQILGQKVEFLVSFYNNEISEKSEIFDDQFSVERPDGSNFTLKIRSTKLEDSAMYFCASSKAVPLYNEQFFGPGTRLTVL.